One T cell receptor (beta chain) is described in this entry. The data were produced by immunoSEQ multiplex PCR, yet TCRdb's version contains in-frame clones alone and is incomplete. The sample lists around 100,000 clones, about 92% occurring once. The CDR3 is made up of 15 amino acids. With V trimmed by 4 bases and J by 1 base, 2 bases remained unmatched. CDR1 is MGHRA, CDR2 YSYEKL, per germline. This entry belongs to a study of T cell changes during pregnancy in multiple sclerosis. Material: peripheral blood, obtained in the second trimester of pregnancy. This TCR was recovered from a female donor with multiple sclerosis, enrolled in a pregnancy study. This chain links TRBV4-1 with TRBJ2-7; 12 positions agree with TRBD2. The CDR3 DNA sequence: TGCGCCAGCAGCCGACTAGCGGGAGTATCCTACGAGCAGTACTTC. It translates to CASSRLAGVSYEQYF.